The clone carrying this T cell receptor (beta chain) was found once. Its antigen is not known. Only in-frame clones appear in the TCRdb table, and some are missing; sequencing was by immunoSEQ multiplex PCR. The repertoire holds around 150,000 clones, with 90% to 95% as singletons. Trimming removed 1 base at V and 3 bases at J, with 9 bases between. This CDR3 is built from 14 residues. Per the germline V gene, CDR1 is LNHDA and CDR2 is SQIVND (reference sequence). This sample is part of a study of T cell responses to AZD1222 COVID-19 vaccine. Findings and limits, study-wide: Rises in breadth and depth of Spike-specific TCRs came after two AZD1222 doses. Nearly half of spike-specific TCRs reportedly target unmutated variant regions. Donors in the cohort were predominantly white British and more often female, and clonal diversity was possibly underestimated.

Sequences were derived from peripheral blood, sampled 28 days after the second AZD1222 dose. The origin of this receptor is an adult who received the AZD1222 COVID-19 vaccine. This chain links TRBV19 with TRBJ1-1; unclear D gene. The CDR3 sequence: CASSIGSIDTEAFF. In DNA, the CDR3 is TGTGCCAGTAGTATAGGCAGTATAGACACTGAAGCTTTCTTT.